The clone carrying this T cell receptor beta chain was seen more than once but under ten times. V shed 0 bases and J 2 bases; nucleotides not matched to a gene: 4. The CDR3 is made up of 15 amino acids. Germline V gene lookup returns CDR1 SGHRS and CDR2 YFSETQ. TCRdb reprocessed the 5' RACE reads via MiXCR and lists one record per CDR3 protein. The table lists about 170,000 distinct CDR3 sequences, roughly 13% of them singletons. The sample originates from a study of T-cell memory formation after mild COVID-19. Sequenced sample: PBMCs or a T cell subset sorted from them (not recorded which). This receptor was taken from a man younger than 30 who had mild COVID-19 (a few samples of this study predate the infection). Cell type and time point are not known. The chain combines TRBV5-1 with TRBJ1-2; TRBD1 matches 7 bases. The CDR3 spells CASSLGQGRNYGYTF. The CDR3 DNA is TGCGCCAGCAGCTTGGGACAGGGAAGAAACTATGGCTACACCTTC.